The sequence of this T cell receptor beta chain was determined in a study of blood T cell repertoires in COVID-19 (dated by TCRdb to 2019 to 2021). In terms of the full investigation: Samples covering the acute and convalescent phases of COVID-19 were provided by collaborators in the United States, Italy and Spain. The repertoires were made available in a free public database intended to serve as a resource for research on the immune response to SARS-CoV-2. The samples were drawn from the first 160 participants of the ongoing ImmuneRACE study and from under 1,500 subjects provided by 6 global collaborators. The prospective study material was composed of cDNA or gDNA derived from T cells, B-cell-depleted T cells, or PBMCs. HLA class I and class II types, where available, came from metadata supplied by the sample provider rather than from assay-based typing. The sample metadata nearly always contained a de-identified subject ID, COVID-19 status, age in years and sex. The dataset comprised deeply sampled blood TCRbeta repertoires from subjects exposed to, actively infected with, or recovered from COVID-19. The paper as a whole reports these results and caveats: The amount of clinical and demographic metadata varied by source and participant and was provided uncurated.

TCRbeta CDR3 regions were amplified from genomic DNA using the immunoSEQ Assay, a bias-controlled multiplex PCR. The authors' analysis ran thus. The number of nucleated cells in each sample was estimated from the amplification of reference gene primers within the assay. To quantify the absolute abundance of each unique TCRbeta CDR3 rearrangement, sequence reads were collapsed and filtered. For each sample, productive Simpson clonality was calculated by taking the square root of Simpson's diversity index across productive rearrangements. Imported from immuneACCESS, the table was reduced by TCRdb to in-frame sequences with V and J called. These copies leave out some clones; in studies compared against another copy, an unresolved V gene accounts for under half, and the cause of the remainder is not known. V and J calls and clone size are copied from that table; D and trimming were computed from the DNA. For this sample the table gives roughly 110,000 clones, of which roughly 88% were detected only once. The ten top clones hold around 8.4% of the sample.

About this clone: Its antigen is currently not known. Qualities for individual bases were not recorded, and no much larger clone is one base off.

Another Seattle source contributed samples from volunteer blood donors who had recovered from COVID-19. Whole blood was collected in K2EDTA tubes by collaborating institutions according to the institutions' own protocols. Collaborator samples were shipped for TCRbeta analysis as frozen whole blood, isolated PBMCs, or DNA extracted from either sample type. From a lookup of the germline V gene, CDR1 and CDR2 are MNHEY and SVGAGI. The cysteine opens and the phenylalanine closes a CDR3 of 12 amino acids. The kept DNA is CDR3 alone, 36 bases in frame from the first base. V is reduced by 3 bases and J by 7 bases, leaving a spacing of 8 bases between them.

Sequences were obtained from peripheral blood. The chain is made from TRBV6-5 and TRBJ2-3; the D segment could be TRBD1, given 5 matching bases. This sequence was found in a woman in her 70s who had recovered from COVID-19. The sequenced DNA is TGTGCCAGCAGTTATAAGGGGAATACGCAGTATTTT. This is translated as CASSYKGNTQYF.